The clone carrying this TCR beta chain has at least ten counts. These data are taken from a study of T cells in Graves' hyperthyroidism and ophthalmopathy. V dropped 3 bases and J dropped 10 bases, with 29 bases sitting between them. The CDR3 totals 17 residues. The germline V gene encodes CDR1 DFQATT and CDR2 SNEGSKA (reference sequence). Authors of the study amplified TCR beta CDR3 regions from RNA transcripts. HTBI primers drove first-round RT-PCR of the TCR CDR3. TCRdb processed the multiplex PCR reads anew with MiXCR; each CDR3 protein has one entry. The sample yields about 420,000 distinct CDR3 sequences, less than 20% seen once.

The genes are TRBV20-1 and TRBJ2-3, with D perhaps TRBD1 or TRBD2 (5 bases each). The receptor was isolated from a woman aged 18-35 years with Graves' hyperthyroidism. Sequencing input: blood. CDR3 coding DNA: TGCAGTGCTAGGGGCAGGGAGAGGACGGCTCTTGGAATGGCGCAGTATTTT. It encodes CSARGRERTALGMAQYF.